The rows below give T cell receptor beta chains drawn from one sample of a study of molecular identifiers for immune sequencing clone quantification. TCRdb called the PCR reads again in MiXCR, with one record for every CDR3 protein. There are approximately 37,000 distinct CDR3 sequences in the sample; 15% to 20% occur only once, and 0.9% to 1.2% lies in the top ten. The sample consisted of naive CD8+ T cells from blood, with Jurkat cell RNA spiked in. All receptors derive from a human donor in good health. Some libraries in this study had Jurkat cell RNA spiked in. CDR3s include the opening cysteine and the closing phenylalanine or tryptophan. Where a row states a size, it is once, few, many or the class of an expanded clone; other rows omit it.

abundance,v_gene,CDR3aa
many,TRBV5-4,CASSLEQGGYTEAFF
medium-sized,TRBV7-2,CASSLSGYEQYF
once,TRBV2,CASSGGLALNEQFF
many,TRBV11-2,CASSLDFGSYEQYF
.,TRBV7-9,CASSLGFGTGPETEAFF
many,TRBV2,CASSEAGSQETQYF
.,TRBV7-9,CASSLGNRPQHF
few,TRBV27,CASSRWPSTDTQYF
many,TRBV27,CASSFATGGYEQYF
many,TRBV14,CASSQENNEQYF
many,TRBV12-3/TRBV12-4,CASGSGSTSTDTQYF
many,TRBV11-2,CASSSAVVGTDTQYF
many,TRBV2,CASSEFLAEATDTQYF
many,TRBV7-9,CASSAGGANEKLFF
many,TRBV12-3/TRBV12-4,CASSLSPKVTGELFF
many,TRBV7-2,CATGTPTGYEQFF
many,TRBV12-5,CASGPGAATEQFF
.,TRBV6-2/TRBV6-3,CASSDTTSGRLWEQFF
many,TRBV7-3,CASSSVSGRADTQYF
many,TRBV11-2,CASSDRIGQIYEQYF
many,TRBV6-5,CASSYSRNTEAFF
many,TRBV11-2,CASSTASGSSDEQFF
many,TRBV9,CASSVGDQPQHF
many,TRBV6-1,CASRQGNTEAFF
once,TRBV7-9,CASSPRGSGPYEQYF
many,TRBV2,CASSDVVADSGYEQYF
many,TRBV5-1,CASSPYRGPSYQETQYF
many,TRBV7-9,CASSLGPVNTDTQYF
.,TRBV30,CAWSVLDTQYF
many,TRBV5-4,CASRPGGSGANVLTF
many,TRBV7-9,CASGPGRSPEAFF
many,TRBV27,CASSYRGGPTYEQYF
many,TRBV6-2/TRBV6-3,CASRRRGTYSNQPQHF
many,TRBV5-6,CASSLEVAGPALYAYEQYF
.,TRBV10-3,CAISERGGNTGELFF
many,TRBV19,CASSSGTSGADTQYF
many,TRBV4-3,CASSQDRDFTAPYEQYF
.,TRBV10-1,CASPRLPADTQYF
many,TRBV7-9,CASSRTGWPYEQYF
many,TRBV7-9,CASSSSTLGQPQHF
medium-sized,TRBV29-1,CSANLGVETQYF
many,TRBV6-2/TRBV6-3,CASSYPQVLGSEAFF
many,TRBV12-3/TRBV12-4,CASSQHPEAFF
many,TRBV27,CASSPLGPTGGSTDTQYF
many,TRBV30,CAWSGETGQGDTNEKLFF
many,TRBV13,CASSPHDRANIQYF